The source of this T cell receptor beta chain is a study of blood T cell repertoires in COVID-19. The CDR3 consists of 15 residues. The germline gives CDR1 SGHRS, CDR2 YFSETQ. V lost 2 bases and J lost 6; bases outside the gene matches: 8. Per the original data handling: Amplification from reference gene primers served as the basis for estimated nucleated cell counts. TCRdb keeps only in-frame clones here, not all; method: immunoSEQ multiplex PCR. V and J calls plus clone size are reproduced from that table; the DNA served to infer D and trimming. This table holds roughly 260,000 clones, approximately 87% found once.

Input material: peripheral blood. This chain uses TRBV5-1 with TRBJ2-3; 8 nucleotides agree with TRBD2. This clonotype originated in a woman aged 45-60 years with acute or convalescent COVID-19. The CDR3 DNA follows: TGCGCCAGCAGCTTTCAAGCGGGAGATCAGGATACGCAGTATTTT. Translated, it gives CASSFQAGDQDTQYF.